The next 15 T cell receptor beta chains were all read from a single sample in a study of spatial heterogeneity in lung cancer. Indicated time point: blood at routine non-recurrence follow-up after resection. In TCRdb, the 5' RACE reads were re-called with MiXCR into one record per CDR3 protein. The sample shows 25,000 to 35,000 distinct CDR3 sequences, 8% to 13% of them seen only once. The specimen was PBMCs, collected at follow-up. Receptors originate from a female donor with early-stage non-small cell lung cancer.

About this clonotype itself: A much larger clonotype is one base distant, so this may be a read error. This chain connects TRBV5-1 to TRBJ1-1; D remains unclear. Trimming removed 0 bases from V and 0 bases from J, with 12 bases in between. Germline loops: CDR1 SGHRS, CDR2 YFSETQ. The CDR3 runs to 16 residues. CDR3 nucleotide sequence: TGCGCCAGCAGCTTGGACGTCGGACTCATGAACACTGAAGCTTTCTTT. It translates to CASSLDVGLMNTEAFF.

The chain joins TRBV6-1 to TRBJ1-1; D not resolved. With 4 bases removed from V and 4 bases from J, the gap between germline ends came to 13 bases. CDR1 is MNHNS and CDR2 is SASEGT in the germline V gene. The CDR3 runs 14 residues. CDR3 sequence: CASSGIPRPTEAFF. CDR3 bases: TGTGCCAGCAGTGGGATTCCCAGGCCCACTGAAGCTTTCTTT.

This clonotype was counted at least ten times. The gene calls are TRBV3-1 and TRBJ2-5; weak D call: TRBD2 (6 bases). The CDR3 extends over 13 amino acids. Trimming stripped 5 bases from V and 0 bases from J, with 7 bases between. Germline CDR1 and CDR2: LGHDT and YNNKEL (reference sequence). The CDR3 coding sequence is TGTGCCAGCAGCTGGACTAACCAAGAGACCCAGTACTTC. Translating gives CASSWTNQETQYF.

This clonotype has at least ten counts. V gene TRBV5-5 combines with J gene TRBJ2-7, with a weak D call TRBD2 (5 bases). This CDR3 region has 12 residues. V was cut by 7 bases and J by 1 base, with 9 bases left in between. Looked up from germline, CDR1 is SGHKS and CDR2 is YYEKEE (reference sequence). CDR3 sequence (DNA): TGTGCCAGCGACGAGGGATCCTACGAGCAGTACTTC. Protein product: CASDEGSYEQYF.

The J gene is TRBJ2-7, the V gene TRBV29-1, with 8 nucleotides matching TRBD1. The CDR3 covers 13 residues. Germline CDR1 is SQVTM and CDR2 is ANQGSEA. After removal of 4 bases from V and 3 bases from J, the junction contained 5 bases not matched to a gene. The CDR3 DNA follows: TGCAGCGTTGCAGAGGACAGGGACTACGAGCAGTACTTC. Translating gives CSVAEDRDYEQYF.

This clonotype came up many times. Here the CDR3 DNA reads TGTGCCAGCAGCTTACAGGGAGCGGACTACAATGAGCAGTTCTTC. Its protein is CASSLQGADYNEQFF. V usage is TRBV7-8 and J usage is TRBJ2-1, with D perhaps TRBD1 or TRBD2 (5 bases each). With 2 bases removed from V and 3 bases from J, the gap between germline ends came to 11 bases. From germline, CDR1 is SGHVS and CDR2 FQNEAQ. The CDR3 length is 15 residues.

This clonotype was seen at least ten times. V usage is TRBV29-1 and J usage is TRBJ2-1; D might be TRBD2 (5 bases). V lost 8 bases and J lost 2, with 13 bases in between. The CDR3 sequence is 13 residues long. Germline-derived CDR1 and CDR2 are SQVTM and ANQGSEA. This CDR3 is CSSEGIAYNEQFF. As DNA, the CDR3 is TGCAGCTCCGAGGGTATAGCCTACAATGAGCAGTTCTTC.

The J gene is TRBJ2-5, the V gene TRBV29-1; 7 bases are shared with TRBD1. The CDR3 runs to 16 residues. V dropped 2 bases and J dropped 5; count of bases not matched to a gene: 14. In germline, CDR1 is SQVTM, CDR2 ANQGSEA. The CDR3 coding sequence is TGCAGCGTTGAATTACCCACGGACAGGCACGCCGAGACCCAGTACTTC. Translation gives CSVELPTDRHAETQYF.

This clonotype showed up many times. The chain recombines TRBV29-1 with TRBJ2-5; 15 bases agree with TRBD2. Germline V gives CDR1 SQVTM, CDR2 ANQGSEA. The CDR3 consists of 15 residues. The J segment lost 2 bases and the V segment lost 8 bases, leaving 6 bases of the junction unmatched. CDR3 sequence: CSTIGLAGGQETQYF. CDR3 sequence (DNA): TGCAGCACCATTGGACTAGCGGGGGGGCAAGAGACCCAGTACTTC.

The chain recombines TRBV19 with TRBJ1-4; no definite D call. V lost 3 bases and J 0 bases, leaving 14 bases between the germline ends. Looked up from germline, CDR1 is LNHDA and CDR2 is SQIVND (reference sequence). The CDR3 covers 17 residues. The CDR3 sequence is CASSIDVTSATNEKLFF. The CDR3 DNA follows: TGTGCCAGTAGTATCGACGTTACATCCGCAACTAATGAAAAACTGTTTTTT.

The rearrangement links TRBV5-1 to TRBJ2-2; no reliable D call. Deletions cut 7 bases from V and 0 bases from J, with 13 bases between. The length of the CDR3 is 15 residues. The germline V gene has CDR1 SGHRS and CDR2 YFSETQ. CDR3 in DNA: TGCGCCAGCGCTTTTGGGGTCGCGAACACCGGGGAGCTGTTTTTT. It is translated as CASAFGVANTGELFF.

CDR3 sequence: CASSQSLGPNEKLFF. The DNA of the CDR3 is TGTGCCAGCAGCCAAAGTCTGGGCCCTAATGAAAAACTGTTTTTT. The genes are TRBV3-1 and TRBJ1-4; D is undetermined. The CDR3 sequence is 15 residues long. From germline, CDR1 is LGHDT and CDR2 YNNKEL (reference sequence). V was trimmed by 2 bases and J by 3 bases, leaving 10 bases between them.

A few counts support this clonotype. The gene calls are TRBV5-6 and TRBJ2-7, with D possibly being TRBD1 (6 bases). This CDR3 region has 14 residues. CDR1 and CDR2 from the germline V gene are SGHDT and YYEEEE. V lost 2 bases and J 0 bases, leaving 9 bases between the germline ends. Here the CDR3 DNA reads TGTGCCAGCAGCTTCACAGGGTTCTCCTACGAGCAGTACTTC. This translates into CASSFTGFSYEQYF.

This clonotype was seen a handful of times. V is TRBV5-1 and J is TRBJ1-1, with D unresolved. The CDR3 is made up of 13 amino acids. The ends were cut back, 3 bases at V and 4 bases at J, with 10 bases in the middle. In germline, CDR1 is SGHRS, CDR2 YFSETQ. The CDR3, as DNA: TGCGCCAGCAGCTATGGAGGGTCCACTGAAGCTTTCTTT. As protein: CASSYGGSTEAFF.

This clonotype occurred many times. This chain links TRBV1 with TRBJ2-1; no DNA check was done on the table's D call, TRBD1. TRBV1 is a known pseudogene. The CDR3 has 17 amino acids. Here the CDR3 DNA reads TGCACCAGCAGCCAAGGGTCGCGGGGGGGCTCTAACAATGAGCAGTTCTTC. This encodes CTSSQGSRGGSNNEQFF.